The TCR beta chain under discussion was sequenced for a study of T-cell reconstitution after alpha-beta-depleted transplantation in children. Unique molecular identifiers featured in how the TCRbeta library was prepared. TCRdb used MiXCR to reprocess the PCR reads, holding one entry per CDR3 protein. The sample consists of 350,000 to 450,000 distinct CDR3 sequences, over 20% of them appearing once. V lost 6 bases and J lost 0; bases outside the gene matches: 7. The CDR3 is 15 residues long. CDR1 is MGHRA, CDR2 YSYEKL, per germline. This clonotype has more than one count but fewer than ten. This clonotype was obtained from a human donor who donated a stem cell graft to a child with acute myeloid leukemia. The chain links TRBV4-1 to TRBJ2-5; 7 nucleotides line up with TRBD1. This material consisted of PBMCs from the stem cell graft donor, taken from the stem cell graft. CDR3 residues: CASRSLDRDQETQYF. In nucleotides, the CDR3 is TGCGCCAGCAGATCCTTAGACAGGGACCAAGAGACCCAGTACTTC.